These 30 T cell receptor beta chains originate from one sample sequenced in a study of cytomegalovirus exposure and HLA in healthy donors. In the PCR, 60 Vbeta and 13 Jbeta primers were used. Generated by immunoSEQ multiplex PCR, the TCRdb table keeps only in-frame clones and is missing some. In the table there are about 180,000 clones, 75% to 90% of which are singletons. Sequences were obtained from PBMCs. Every receptor here comes from a girl aged 10-17 years in good health and CMV-seropositive.

This chain connects TRBV19 to TRBJ1-1; D not resolved. Between the trimmed V and J ends, which lost 7 bases and 4 bases, there was a span of 19 bases. This CDR3 comprises 15 residues. Per germline, CDR1 LNHDA and CDR2 SQIVND (reference sequence). CDR3 sequence: CASNHYPRTGTEAFF. As DNA, the CDR3 is TGTGCCAGTAATCATTACCCAAGAACGGGCACTGAAGCTTTCTTT. Full variable domain (missing parts from reference TRBV19 and TRBJ1-1): DGGITQSPKYLFRKEGQNVTLSCEQNLNHDAMYWYRQDPGQGLRLIYYSQIVNDFQKGDIAEGYSVSREKKESFPLTVTSAQKNPTAFYLCASNHYPRTGTEAFFGQGTRLTVV.

Remarks on this clone: One end of the junction fails to match germline, which may point to a read error. This sample includes further DNA sequences coding for the same CDR3. The J gene is TRBJ1-1, the V gene TRBV30, with D possibly being TRBD1 (6 bases). This CDR3 has 14 amino acids. Germline CDR1 GTSNPN, CDR2 SVGIG (reference sequence). The DNA for the CDR3 is TGTGCCTGGAGCCGCGGGGGCCTGAATACTGAAGCTTTCTTT. This encodes CAWSRGGLNTEAFF.

This clone was counted once. The chain recombines TRBV7-9 with TRBJ2-5; D gene uncertain. The J call is in doubt because the DNA end fits TRBJ2-7 better. The germline V gene encodes CDR1 SEHNR and CDR2 FQNEAQ (reference sequence). The CDR3 has 12 residues. In nucleotides, the CDR3 is TGTGCCAGCAGCTTAAGCTCCTACGAGCAGTACTTC. Its protein product is CASSLSSYEQYF.

The rearrangement joins TRBV7-9 to TRBJ2-1; 13 bases are a match to TRBD2. The CDR3 is 19 residues long. J gave up 10 bases and V 2 bases, and 17 bases lay outside the gene matches. The germline gives CDR1 SEHNR, CDR2 FQNEAQ (reference sequence). The CDR3 nucleotides are TGTGCCAGCAGCTTAACCCCGGGACTAGCGGGAACTACTGGAAAGGAGCAGTTCTTC. Its translation is CASSLTPGLAGTTGKEQFF.

CDR3 amino acids: CASSLGTGGYGYTF. The CDR3 nucleotides are TGTGCCAGCAGCTTAGGGACAGGGGGTTATGGCTACACCTTC. The gene calls are TRBV7-2 and TRBJ1-2; 10 bases line up with TRBD1. The germline V gene has CDR1 SGHTA and CDR2 FQGNSA. This CDR3 is 14 amino acids long. V was pared by 1 base and J by 5 bases, with 1 base of the junction left unmatched.

This clone was recorded a few times. The genes are TRBV19 and TRBJ2-3; D not resolved. The ends were cut back, 4 bases at V and 0 bases at J, with 5 bases in the middle. There are 13 residues in the CDR3. Germline V lookup: CDR1 LNHDA, CDR2 SQIVND (reference sequence). CDR3 region: CASSTTSTDTQYF. In DNA, the CDR3 is TGTGCCAGTAGTACTACTAGCACAGATACGCAGTATTTT.

V and J are TRBV7-9 and TRBJ2-1; 7 nucleotides match TRBD1. V lost 2 bases to trimming and J lost 8 bases; unmatched junction nucleotides: 9. This CDR3 is built from 15 residues. Germline assignment: CDR1 SEHNR and CDR2 FQNEAQ (reference sequence). As DNA, the CDR3 is TGTGCCAGCAGCTTATACGGTCAGGGGGACCATGAGCAGTTCTTC. It encodes CASSLYGQGDHEQFF.

The chain uses TRBV5-1 and TRBJ2-3; TRBD2 agrees at 7 bases. J lost 5 bases, V lost 9 bases, and 15 bases had no gene match. Germline V gives CDR1 SGHRS, CDR2 YFSETQ. The CDR3 contains 15 residues. CDR3 nucleotide sequence: TGCGCCACCTCCCTGCAGGGCGGGAGTATAGATACGCAGTATTTT. This gives the protein CATSLQGGSIDTQYF.

The chain combines TRBV9 with TRBJ2-1; 12 bases are shared with TRBD2. V shed 3 bases, J shed 4 bases, and the junction held 2 bases outside the gene matches. Germline CDR1 reads SGDLS; CDR2 reads YYNGEE. This CDR3 comprises 15 residues. The CDR3 loop reads CASSETSGSYNEQFF. The CDR3 DNA follows: TGTGCCAGCAGCGAGACTAGCGGGAGTTACAATGAGCAGTTCTTC.

The V call is TRBV11-2, the J call TRBJ2-1; 8 bases match TRBD2. V lost 3 bases, J lost 2 bases, and 3 bases stayed unmatched. This CDR3 contains 15 residues. Germline V CDR1 and CDR2: SGHAT, FQNNGV. CDR3 region: CASSLGLVTYNEQFF. In nucleotides, the CDR3 is TGTGCCAGCAGCTTGGGACTAGTCACCTACAATGAGCAGTTCTTC.

A few counts support this clone. The chain employs TRBV7-9 and TRBJ1-1, with 7 bases fitting TRBD1. CDR3 length: 14 residues. The V gene's germline CDR1 is SEHNR and CDR2 FQNEAQ (reference sequence). V trimming: 3 bases; J trimming: 4 bases; junction bases outside the gene matches: 5. CDR3 residues: CASSLGTDSTEAFF. The CDR3, as DNA: TGTGCCAGCAGCTTGGGGACAGACTCCACTGAAGCTTTCTTT. The complete variable domain, with remaining parts taken from reference TRBV7-9 and TRBJ1-1, reads DTGVSQNPRHKITKRGQNVTFRCDPISEHNRLYWYRQTLGQGPEFLTYFQNEAQLEKSRLLSDRFSAERPKGSFSTLEIQRTEQGDSAMYLCASSLGTDSTEAFFGQGTRLTVV.

This clone was counted only a few times. The chain uses TRBV18 and TRBJ1-1, with 8 bases lining up with TRBD1. Germline trimming cut 2 bases from V and 3 bases from J; bases unmatched to any gene: 11. CDR3 length: 17 residues. Germline lookup yields CDR1 KGHSH and CDR2 LQKENI. The CDR3: CASSPGTGGVKDTEAFF. CDR3 DNA sequence: TGTGCCAGCTCACCAGGAACAGGGGGAGTTAAGGACACTGAAGCTTTCTTT. The whole variable domain, filled in from reference TRBV18 and TRBJ1-1, reads NAGVMQNPRHLVRRRGQEARLRCSPMKGHSHVYWYRQLPEEGLKFMVYLQKENIIDESGMPKERFSAEFPKEGPSILRIQQVVRGDSAAYFCASSPGTGGVKDTEAFFGQGTRLTVV.

The chain is built from TRBV19 and TRBJ2-3; maybe TRBD1 (6 bases). The ends were cut back, 6 bases at V and 3 bases at J, with 13 bases in the middle. The germline gives CDR1 LNHDA, CDR2 SQIVND (reference sequence). The CDR3 contains 14 residues. CDR3 sequence reads: CASSDRTETDTQYF. CDR3 nucleotide sequence: TGTGCCAGTAGCGACAGGACGGAGACAGATACGCAGTATTTT.

V and J are TRBV28 and TRBJ1-2, with D possibly matching TRBD1 (5 bases). V lost 3 bases and J lost 3, with 8 bases in between. Germline lookup yields CDR1 MDHEN and CDR2 SYDVKM. This CDR3 spans 13 amino acids. The CDR3, as DNA: TGTGCCAGCAGTTTGGGGGGAGACTATGGCTACACCTTC. It yields the protein CASSLGGDYGYTF.

This chain joins TRBV30 and TRBJ1-1, with D hard to call. Germline loops: CDR1 GTSNPN, CDR2 SVGIG (reference sequence). Trimming left V 8 bases short and J 3 bases short, with 10 bases between. This CDR3 comprises 11 residues. CDR3 protein: CAGWEYTEAFF. The DNA for the CDR3 is TGTGCCGGATGGGAGTACACTGAAGCTTTCTTT.

This clone was observed a handful of times. The V call is TRBV6-6, the J call TRBJ1-5; D gene ambiguous. The CDR3 spans 14 residues. V lost 2 bases and J 3 bases, leaving 8 bases between the germline ends. Per germline, CDR1 MNHNY and CDR2 SVGAGI (reference sequence). The CDR3 region has the DNA TGTGCCAGCAGTTACAGCAACTTCAATCAGCCCCAGCATTTT. It codes for CASSYSNFNQPQHF.

The chain recombines TRBV6-5 with TRBJ2-7, with a possible D match to TRBD1 (6 bases). The germline V gene encodes CDR1 MNHEY and CDR2 SVGAGI. This CDR3 contains 15 residues. Trimming left V 6 bases short and J 6 bases short, with 21 bases between. This CDR3 is CASRTEQGIYSEQYF. For the CDR3, the DNA is TGTGCCAGCAGAACGGAACAGGGAATTTACTCCGAGCAGTACTTC.

V and J are TRBV6-6 and TRBJ2-1; 8 nucleotides match TRBD1. Germline values: CDR1 MNHNY, CDR2 SVGAGI (reference sequence). V gave up 6 bases and J gave up 0 bases; unmatched junction bases: 4. The CDR3 sequence is 15 residues long. This CDR3 is CASRYRGSSYNEQFF. CDR3 in DNA: TGTGCCAGCAGGTACAGGGGGTCCTCCTACAATGAGCAGTTCTTC.

The chain recombines TRBV2 with TRBJ2-5, with TRBD1 identical over 8 bases. Germline lookup yields CDR1 SNHLY and CDR2 FYNNEI. V lost 8 bases and J lost 1; bases outside the gene matches: 0. This CDR3 contains 12 residues. The CDR3 spells CASGQGQETQYF. The CDR3 bases are TGTGCCAGCGGACAGGGCCAAGAGACCCAGTACTTC.

V is TRBV7-2 and J is TRBJ2-5; 9 bases are a match to TRBD2. Germline assignment: CDR1 SGHTA and CDR2 FQGNSA. J gave up 4 bases and V 7 bases, and 10 bases lay outside the gene matches. This CDR3 has 15 amino acids. The CDR3, as DNA: TGTGCCAGCACACAGACTAGCGGCGGTGGAGAGACCCAGTACTTC. It specifies CASTQTSGGGETQYF.

The gene calls are TRBV6-6 and TRBJ2-7, with TRBD2 as a possible D gene (5 bases). The CDR3 runs to 16 residues. The V end lost 0 bases, the J end lost 0 bases, and 12 bases lay between the germline ends. Germline CDR1 is MNHNY and CDR2 is SVGAGI (reference sequence). CDR3 sequence: CASSYSNPSLSYEQYF. The CDR3 DNA is TGTGCCAGCAGTTACTCGAATCCTAGCCTCTCCTACGAGCAGTACTTC.

The chain joins TRBV6-1 to TRBJ2-1; 12 positions agree with TRBD2. The CDR3 consists of 13 residues. Germline trimming cut 6 bases from V and 6 bases from J; bases unmatched to any gene: 0. CDR1 is MNHNS, CDR2 SASEGT, per germline. The CDR3 region has the DNA TGTGCCAGCAGGACTAGCGGGAGCAATGAGCAGTTCTTC. It codes for CASRTSGSNEQFF.

The CDR3 DNA follows: TGTGCCAGCAGCCCCCCCCGCAACGGACAGGGATCGAACACCGGGGAGCTGTTTTTT. It translates to CASSPPRNGQGSNTGELFF. The genes are TRBV7-9 and TRBJ2-2; TRBD1 matches 8 bases. The length of the CDR3 is 19 residues. The V segment lost 5 bases and the J segment 0 bases; nucleotides outside the gene matches: 14. Looked up from germline, CDR1 is SEHNR and CDR2 is FQNEAQ (reference sequence).

This clone was detected a few times. This chain joins TRBV27 and TRBJ1-2, with 8 bases fitting TRBD1. V shed 0 bases and J 3 bases; nucleotides not matched to a gene: 15. The CDR3 has 19 residues. Germline loops: CDR1 MNHEY, CDR2 SMNVEV (reference sequence). CDR3 bases: TGTGCCAGCAGTTTATCCCCCTTCCCGACAGGGGAACTCGACTATGGCTACACCTTC. Protein product: CASSLSPFPTGELDYGYTF.

This clone appeared once. J is TRBJ1-1 and V is TRBV2; 7 bases align to TRBD1. Germline V gene data show CDR1 as SNHLY and CDR2 as FYNNEI. With 8 bases clipped from V and 3 bases from J, the junction kept 9 bases outside the gene matches. CDR3 length: 14 residues. As DNA, the CDR3 is TGTGCCAGCTTGGCCCCAGGGGGTGACACTGAAGCTTTCTTT. This codes for CASLAPGGDTEAFF.

The gene calls are TRBV6-4 and TRBJ1-1, with D possibly TRBD1 on 5 matching bases. V was shortened by 5 bases and J by 4 bases, with 14 bases between the two germline ends. The germline V gene has CDR1 MRHNA and CDR2 SNTAGT. The CDR3 totals 14 residues. CDR3 residues: CASSLRGFFTEAFF. CDR3 DNA: TGTGCCAGCAGTCTGCGGGGCTTTTTCACTGAAGCTTTCTTT.

V is TRBV6-4 and J is TRBJ2-3; D gene unclear. The CDR3 is 14 amino acids. From germline, CDR1 is MRHNA and CDR2 SNTAGT. Trimming removed 0 bases at V and 2 bases at J, with 6 bases between. The CDR3 loop reads CASSDSRDTDTQYF. The CDR3 DNA is TGTGCCAGCAGTGACTCGAGAGACACAGATACGCAGTATTTT.

This clone was counted only a few times. The rearrangement uses TRBV6-5 and TRBJ2-7, with TRBD2 as a possible D gene (5 bases). Trimming pared 7 bases from V and 0 bases from J, leaving 13 bases between. CDR1 and CDR2 from the germline V gene are MNHEY and SVGAGI. The CDR3 spans 14 residues. The CDR3 nucleotides are TGTGCCAGCACTCGGGGTTCGAGCTCCTACGAGCAGTACTTC. This encodes CASTRGSSSYEQYF.

The V and J genes are TRBV27 and TRBJ1-4, with no clear D. CDR3 length: 14 residues. The germline V gene encodes CDR1 MNHEY and CDR2 SMNVEV (reference sequence). The germline V and J ends were trimmed by 3 bases and 5 bases, with 10 bases remaining between them. CDR3 sequence reads: CASSFQAENEKLFF. In nucleotides, the CDR3 is TGTGCCAGCAGTTTTCAGGCTGAAAATGAAAAACTGTTTTTT.

The chain joins TRBV18 to TRBJ2-1; TRBD1 is a possible D gene (5 bases). The germline V gene encodes CDR1 KGHSH and CDR2 LQKENI. Trimming removed 1 base at V and 0 bases at J, with 13 bases between. The CDR3 contains 17 residues. This CDR3 is CASSPLRLGASYNEQFF. CDR3 in DNA: TGTGCCAGCTCACCACTGCGCCTTGGGGCCTCCTACAATGAGCAGTTCTTC.